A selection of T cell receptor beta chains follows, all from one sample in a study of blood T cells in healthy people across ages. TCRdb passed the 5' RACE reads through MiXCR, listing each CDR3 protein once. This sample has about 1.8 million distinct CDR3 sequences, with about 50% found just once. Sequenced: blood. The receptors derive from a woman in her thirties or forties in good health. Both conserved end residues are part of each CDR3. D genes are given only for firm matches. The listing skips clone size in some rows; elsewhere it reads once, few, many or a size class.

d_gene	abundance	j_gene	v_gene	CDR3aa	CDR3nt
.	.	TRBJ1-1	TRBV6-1	CASELADTEAFF	TGTGCCAGCGAGTTGGCGGACACTGAAGCTTTCTTT
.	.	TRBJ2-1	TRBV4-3	CASSQGTVNEQFF	TGCGCCAGCAGCCAAGGGACAGTCAATGAGCAGTTCTTC
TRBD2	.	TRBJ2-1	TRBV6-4	CASSARTSGDEQFF	TGTGCCAGCAGTGCTAGGACTAGCGGGGATGAGCAGTTCTTC
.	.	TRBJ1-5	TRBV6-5	CASSPSGDNNQPQHF	TGTGCCAGCAGTCCTTCGGGGGACAACAATCAGCCCCAGCATTTT
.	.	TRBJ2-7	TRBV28	CASSPGPYQEQYF	TGTGCCAGCAGTCCTGGCCCTTACCAGGAGCAGTACTTC
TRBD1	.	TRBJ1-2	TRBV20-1	CSVKDRGYGYTF	TGCAGTGTTAAGGACAGGGGATATGGCTACACCTTC
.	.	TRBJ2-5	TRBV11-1	CASSLAEGLRETQYF	TGTGCCAGCAGCTTAGCGGAGGGGTTGCGGGAGACCCAGTACTTC
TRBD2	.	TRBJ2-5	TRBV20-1	CSARSSGGETQYF	TGCAGTGCTAGATCTAGCGGCGGGGAGACCCAGTACTTC
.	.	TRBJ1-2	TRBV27	CASRGRTYGYTF	TGTGCCAGCAGGGGGCGTACCTATGGCTACACCTTC
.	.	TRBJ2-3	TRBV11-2	CASSLRPRGSTDTQYF	TGTGCCAGCAGCTTACGGCCCAGGGGTAGCACAGATACGCAGTATTTT
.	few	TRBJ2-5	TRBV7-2	CASSFSGAAFQETQYF	TGTGCCAGCAGCTTTTCGGGGGCCGCCTTCCAGGAGACCCAGTACTTC
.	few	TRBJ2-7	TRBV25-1	CASMNTEVDEQYF	TGTGCCAGCATGAACACGGAGGTCGACGAGCAGTACTTC
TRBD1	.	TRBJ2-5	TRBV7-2	CASSLGQGFRWETQYF	TGTGCCAGCAGCCTTGGACAGGGTTTTCGTTGGGAGACCCAGTACTTC
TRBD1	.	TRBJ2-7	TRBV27	CASSRTGGIYEQYF	TGTGCCAGCAGCAGGACAGGGGGCATCTACGAGCAGTACTTC
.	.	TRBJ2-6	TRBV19	CASSIQDSGANVLTF	TGTGCCAGTAGTATTCAGGACTCTGGGGCCAACGTCCTGACTTTC
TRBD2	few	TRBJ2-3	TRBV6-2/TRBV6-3	CASFERGPVADTQYF	TGTGCCAGCTTCGAGCGGGGGCCGGTCGCAGATACGCAGTATTTT
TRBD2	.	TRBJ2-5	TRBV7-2	CASSQGLAGGDEQYF	TGTGCCAGCAGCCAGGGACTAGCGGGGGGAGATGAGCAGTACTTC
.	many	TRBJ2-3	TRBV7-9	CASRPNTDTQYF	TGTGCCAGCAGGCCCAACACAGATACGCAGTATTTT
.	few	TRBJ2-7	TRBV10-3	CAISSRIYEQYF	TGTGCCATCAGTTCCCGGATCTACGAGCAGTACTTC
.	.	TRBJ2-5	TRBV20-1	CSASDRQKGQYF	TGCAGTGCCAGCGACAGGCAGAAGGGGCAGTACTTC
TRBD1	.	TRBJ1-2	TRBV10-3	CAISGGQAYGYTF	TGTGCCATCAGTGGAGGACAGGCCTATGGCTACACCTTC
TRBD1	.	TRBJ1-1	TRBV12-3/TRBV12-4	CASRPVDRVTAFF	TGTGCCAGCAGACCCGTTGACAGGGTAACAGCTTTCTTT
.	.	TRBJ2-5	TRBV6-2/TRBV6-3	CASRVGFQETQYF	TGTGCCAGCAGAGTAGGTTTTCAAGAGACCCAGTACTTC
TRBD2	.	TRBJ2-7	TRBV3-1	CASSHTSGSGEQYF	TGTGCCAGCAGCCATACTAGCGGGTCTGGCGAGCAGTACTTC
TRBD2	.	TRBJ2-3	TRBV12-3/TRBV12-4	CASRDSGGPYTQYF	TGTGCCAGCAGAGATAGCGGGGGACCATATACGCAGTATTTT
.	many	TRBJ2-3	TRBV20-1	CSAVWAGATDTQYF	TGCAGTGCTGTATGGGCAGGGGCCACAGATACGCAGTATTTT
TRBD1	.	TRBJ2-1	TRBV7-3	CASSSGGTGNNEQFF	TGTGCCAGCAGCTCTGGCGGGACAGGGAACAATGAGCAGTTCTTC